This T cell receptor (beta chain) is from a study of cytomegalovirus exposure and HLA in healthy donors. Comment on this clone: Its antigen is not known.

General observations from the study: Published work reported that the classifier diagnosed cytomegalovirus status with high specificity and sensitivity. There were approximately 150 TCR beta chains listed as cytomegalovirus-associated.

Data came from immunoSEQ multiplex PCR; TCRdb stores just in-frame clones and leaves some out. The sample consists of about 60,000 clones, roughly 95% of them appearing once. Germline V gene sequence: CDR1 SEHNR, CDR2 FQNEAQ (reference sequence). V was shortened by 7 bases and J by 3 bases, with 15 bases between the two germline ends. The CDR3 is 14 residues long. This clonotype was obtained from a woman under 30 in good health and CMV-seronegative. Sequencing used PBMCs. The chain joins TRBV7-9 to TRBJ1-2; D might be TRBD1 (6 bases). The CDR3 spells CASTPTGSDYGYTF. The CDR3 bases are TGTGCCAGCACCCCGACAGGCTCGGACTATGGCTACACCTTC.